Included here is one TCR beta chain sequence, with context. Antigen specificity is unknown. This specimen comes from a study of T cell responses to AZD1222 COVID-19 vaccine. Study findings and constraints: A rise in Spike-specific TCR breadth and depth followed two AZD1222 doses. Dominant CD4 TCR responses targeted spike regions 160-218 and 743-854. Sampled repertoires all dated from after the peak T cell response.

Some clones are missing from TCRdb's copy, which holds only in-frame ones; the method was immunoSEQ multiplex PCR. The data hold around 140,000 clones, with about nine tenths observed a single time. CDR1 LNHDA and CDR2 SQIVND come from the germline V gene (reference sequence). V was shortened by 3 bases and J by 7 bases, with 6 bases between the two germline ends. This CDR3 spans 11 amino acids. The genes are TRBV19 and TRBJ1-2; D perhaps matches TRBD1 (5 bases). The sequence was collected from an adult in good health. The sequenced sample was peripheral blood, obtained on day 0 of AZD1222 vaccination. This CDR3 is CASSIGGGYTF. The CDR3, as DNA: TGTGCCAGTAGTATCGGGGGTGGCTACACCTTC.